This TCR beta chain comes out of a study of blood T cells in healthy people across ages. A second roughly 6 to 11 cycle PCR used barcoded and J-beta primers. TCRdb recomputed calls from the 5' RACE reads with MiXCR, one row per CDR3 protein. Here the sample spans approximately 800,000 distinct CDR3 sequences, 20% to 30% being singletons. The sample was also reused in another study, on T cells of mothers and their children.

The source is a boy aged 5-17 years in good health. Sequencing used blood.

CDR3 nucleotides: TGTGCCACCAGTGATTACGGACAGGGAGGGACCGGGGAGCTGTTTTTT. Its protein is CATSDYGQGGTGELFF. The rearrangement links TRBV24-1 to TRBJ2-2, with D perhaps TRBD1 (8 bases). The CDR3 spans 16 residues. The V gene's germline CDR1 is KGHDR and CDR2 SFDVKD. V lost 2 bases, J lost 5 bases, and 14 bases lay in between.